This T cell receptor beta chain was retrieved from a study of cytomegalovirus exposure and HLA in healthy donors (TCRdb year 2017). As for the study more broadly: According to an earlier analysis of several hundred of the donors, 150 million to 200 million T cells yielded over 100 million unique TCR beta sequences and about 300 Gb of sequence data. To study patterns of TCR occurrence, a later analysis re-analyzed previously published TCR beta repertoires from 666 donors and added high-resolution HLA genotyping. In the later analysis, no new phenotypic data were used to find candidate immune exposures; instead, reliance was placed on TCR beta sequences and their occurrence across donors. An earlier analysis of a few hundred of the donors applied high-throughput TCR beta sequencing to assess whether each TCR beta V gene segment acted as functional or pseudogenic. A handful of DR-DQ haplotypes were handled as single units for association and clustering because linkage in the cohort was strong. Of the roughly 400 genotyped donors, approximately 81% were placed in the genetic ancestry cluster associated with self-reported Caucasian donors. Donor age, sex, ethnicity and CMV serostatus were compiled together with the repertoire data. Typing coverage varied by locus: about 629-640 donors for A, B, C, DRB1 and DQB1; approximately 500 for DQA1; more than 600 for DPA1; roughly 450 for DPB1. In addition to the first cohort of around 670 subjects, a separate validation cohort of some 120 different subjects was used. Both class I and class II loci were covered by HLA typing, at four-digit resolution. On average, about 240,000 unique TCR beta nucleotide sequences were sequenced per donor among a few hundred genotyped donors of the cohort, with roughly 18% of those sequences being non-productive. The study profiled the T cell repertoires of under 700 subjects by immunosequencing and related them to cytomegalovirus serostatus. Genome-wide SNP genotypes for about 65% of the roughly 670 donors were used in a later genetic analysis, which treated that subset as a discovery cohort. Roughly 320 gigabases of sequencing data and 75 million to 85 million unique TCR sequences made up an early release that covered nearly 650 HLA-typed donors. All discovery cohort repertoires had been generated on a single sequencing platform. The study combined high-throughput TCR immunosequencing, statistical association of individual TCRs with disease status, and machine learning to predict cytomegalovirus infection status. The aim of the study was to test whether cataloging public T cell receptors could identify signatures of past pathogen exposure. Results the study describes overall, beyond this receptor: According to a later genetic analysis, donors in an Asian-associated ancestry cluster had fewer N-insertions in productive TCRs than the approximately 650-donor mean. Specific HLA alleles were associated with roughly 16,000 TCR beta sequences at a false discovery rate of 0.05 in a later analysis. In a later analysis, several top co-occurrence clusters were reported to appear linked to parvovirus B19, influenza, CMV and Epstein-Barr virus. A further reported finding was that TCR beta sequences accurately predicted the HLA-A and HLA-B alleles for most subjects in the first cohort. A later analysis found that HLA-associated TCR beta chains were more clonally expanded and had lower generation probabilities than equally common non-associated chains. The authors suggested that the approach could potentially be extended to other disease states and immunological phenotypes. Most TCR sequences were observed very rarely across donors, whereas some public TCRs were present in many individuals. The classifier was reported to diagnose cytomegalovirus status with high specificity and sensitivity in both the original and validation cohorts. Because some donors lacked HLA typing at each locus, the association tests relied only on the typed subset. In a later genetic analysis, a missense DCLRE1C variant was associated with V-gene and J-gene trimming of TCR beta chains, and the association was replicated in an independent cohort. Roughly uniform sequencing depth across donors was assumed in presence/absence analyses, although this assumption may not hold. The only immune exposure information available for the cohort was CMV serostatus. The study gave a list of 150 to 200 TCR beta chains associated with cytomegalovirus. Because counts were too low, 15 to 20 rarely observed V segments, including chromosome 9 orphons, were excluded from the earlier analysis of some 590 of the donors. According to a later analysis, TCR association rates differed among HLA loci, with DRB1 alleles showing the most associated TCRs and HLA-C alleles showing the fewest. A few of the identified cytomegalovirus-associated TCR beta chains were confirmed in vitro to be specific for cytomegalovirus antigens. An earlier analysis of around 500 of the donors showed that most TCR beta V segments appeared in productive rearrangements either about 90% or about 30% of the time, which broadly matched IMGT annotations. Only TCR beta chains were sequenced in this cohort, and the absence of alpha or paired-chain data limited detectable features. Correlated functional status among segregating V segments might be attributable to linkage disequilibrium, but an unknown experimental factor could not be ruled out. When HLA alleles, especially DR and DQ, strongly co-occurred, TCR associations were difficult to assign to individual alleles. Some IMGT-functional V segments, including TRBV6-2 and TRBV6-3, could not be distinguished by the 87-base-pair reads and were therefore excluded. A cluster of highly shared sequence variants was judged likely to be a technical artifact of the sequencing pipeline. A later analysis found that most CMV-associated TCR beta chains appeared HLA-restricted, with HLA associations seemingly driven largely by CMV exposure.

Library construction relied on the immunoSEQ multiplex PCR assay. For the multiplex PCR, a mixture combining 60 forward primers for TCR Vbeta segments and 13 reverse primers for TCR Jbeta segments was used. The CDR3 region of rearranged TCR beta genes was amplified from genomic DNA by a multiplex PCR assay. The amplified TCR beta libraries were sequenced on the Illumina HiSeq System as 87-base-pair reads. Processing in the source paper ran as follows. In a later analysis, around 80 million unique TCR beta chains were counted across the roughly 670 repertoires, and approximately 9.9 million of these chains were shared by at least two donors. A nearest-neighbor algorithm error-corrected the raw reads and collapsed the reads into unique sequences, merging closely related sequences to remove PCR and sequencing errors. To assign V, D and J gene segments, CDR3 sequences were aligned to IMGT reference sequences. For a sequence to be retained, a match of at least six nucleotides was required to both a V gene segment and a J gene segment. Rearrangements were classified as productive when the CDR3 lacked stop codons and remained in frame with V and J, and all other rearrangements were classified as non-productive. Following IMGT convention, CDR3 was defined as the stretch from the second conserved V-encoded cysteine to the conserved J-encoded phenylalanine. The earlier analysis of about 640 of the donors excluded any sequence lacking an unambiguous match to a single V gene segment. An earlier analysis of some 500 of the donors classified V segments as functional when productive rearrangements were above 56.7% and as segregating when the standard deviation between donors was above 5%. A statistical classification framework was developed to diagnose cytomegalovirus status using the catalog of TCR beta chain sequences. A later analysis assigned V and J genes by comparing TCR nucleotide sequences with IMGT/GENE-DB human TR gene sequences. In a later analysis, CDR3 sequences and most-parsimonious VDJ recombination scenarios were assigned using the TCRdist pipeline. In a later analysis, each TCR beta chain was defined by its CDR3 amino acid sequence together with its V-gene family, and reads lacking a unique V-gene family were excluded. To address suspected cross-contamination and a sequencing artifact, a later analysis removed roughly 580 highly shared, low-generation-probability nucleotide sequences. In a later analysis, a clonal expansion index was calculated for each public chain from normalized within-repertoire ranks of inferred template counts. In a later analysis, generation probabilities were computed with a VDJ recombination model fitted to out-of-frame rearrangements, and the resulting probabilities were checked against IGoR. Hypergeometric tests were used in a later analysis to score TCR-TCR, TCR-HLA and TCR-CMV co-occurrence, with a repertoire-size bias correction applied to the TCR pairs. To estimate false discovery rates, a later analysis permuted the HLA or CMV assignments 20 times. In a later analysis, co-occurring TCRs were grouped using DBSCAN, with TCRdist sequence similarity added in when clustering inside HLA-allele-positive subsets. Repertoires with fewer than 30,000 or more than 120,000 public chains, plus five repertoires with anomalous nucleotide sharing, were excluded from co-occurrence clustering. Here the immuneACCESS table is served through TCRdb, limited to in-frame sequences with V and J called. Missing clones are a known gap in these copies; in checked studies unresolved V genes cover under half, and the rest lacks a known reason. V and J calls and clone size are as listed in that table; D and trimming were resolved from the DNA. This sample lists roughly 160,000 clones; 70% to 85% were detected once. The top ten clones comprise 2.1% of the sample.

In total, about 650 healthy bone marrow donors made up the cohort. Cohort members were all nominally healthy when sampled, although unrecorded immune exposures were likely present. The donor tested CMV seronegative and was one of the 352 seronegative cohort members. Each donor provided a peripheral blood sample, and peripheral blood mononuclear cells were used for TCR beta sequencing. Genomic DNA was extracted from the blood cell samples with the Qiagen DNeasy Blood Extraction Kit. On this clone itself: This receptor's antigen is unknown. One base away there is no much larger clone; base qualities are not given.

The germline V gene (reference sequence) sets CDR1 to MNHEY and CDR2 to SMNVEV. The CDR3, from cysteine to phenylalanine, totals 15 residues. CDR3 DNA only is kept here, 45 bases in frame from base 1. Trimming accounts for 6 bases at V and 4 bases at J, while the number of junction bases matched to no gene is 9. The chain employs TRBV27 and TRBJ1-2; 9 middle bases align to TRBD1. The sample consisted of PBMCs. The source of this sequence is a man in his forties in good health and CMV-seronegative. The DNA is as follows: TGTGCCAGCAGGAATGCGACAGGGGGGTTCTATGGCTACACCTTC. It specifies CASRNATGGFYGYTF.